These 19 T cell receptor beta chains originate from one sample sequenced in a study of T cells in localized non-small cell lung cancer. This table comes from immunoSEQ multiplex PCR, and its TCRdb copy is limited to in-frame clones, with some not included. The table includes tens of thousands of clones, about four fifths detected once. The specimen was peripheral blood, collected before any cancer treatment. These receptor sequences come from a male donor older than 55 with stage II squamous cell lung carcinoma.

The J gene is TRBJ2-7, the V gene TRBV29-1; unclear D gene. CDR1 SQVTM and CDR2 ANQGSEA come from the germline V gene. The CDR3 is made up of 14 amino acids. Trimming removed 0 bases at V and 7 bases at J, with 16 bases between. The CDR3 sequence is CSVEDPRGSLEQYF. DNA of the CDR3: TGCAGCGTTGAAGATCCGCGTGGCAGCCTAGAGCAGTACTTC.

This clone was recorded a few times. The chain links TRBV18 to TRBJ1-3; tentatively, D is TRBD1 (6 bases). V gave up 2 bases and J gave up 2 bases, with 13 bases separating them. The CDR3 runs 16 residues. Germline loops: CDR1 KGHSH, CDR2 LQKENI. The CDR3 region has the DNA TGTGCCAGCTCACCAGGTGGGCAGGGGCCTGGAAACACCATATATTTT. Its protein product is CASSPGGQGPGNTIYF.

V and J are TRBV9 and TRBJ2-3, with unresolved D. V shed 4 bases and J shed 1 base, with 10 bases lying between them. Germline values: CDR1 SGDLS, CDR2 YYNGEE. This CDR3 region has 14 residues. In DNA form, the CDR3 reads TGTGCCAGCAGCCTAGGATGGGGCACAGATACGCAGTATTTT. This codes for CASSLGWGTDTQYF.

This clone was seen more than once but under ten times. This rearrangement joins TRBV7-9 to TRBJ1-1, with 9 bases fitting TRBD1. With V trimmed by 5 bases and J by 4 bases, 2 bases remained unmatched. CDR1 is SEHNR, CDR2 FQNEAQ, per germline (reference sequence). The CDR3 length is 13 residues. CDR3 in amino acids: CASSQQGATEAFF. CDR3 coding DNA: TGTGCCAGCAGCCAACAGGGGGCCACTGAAGCTTTCTTT.

CDR3 residues: CASSPEWGRVEQYF. The CDR3 DNA sequence: TGTGCCAGCAGCCCGGAATGGGGGAGAGTCGAGCAGTACTTC. J is TRBJ2-7 and V is TRBV7-2; D possibly matches TRBD1 or TRBD2 (5 bases each). Germline-derived CDR1 and CDR2 are SGHTA and FQGNSA. CDR3 length: 14 amino acids. Trimming pared 5 bases from V and 6 bases from J, leaving 17 bases between.

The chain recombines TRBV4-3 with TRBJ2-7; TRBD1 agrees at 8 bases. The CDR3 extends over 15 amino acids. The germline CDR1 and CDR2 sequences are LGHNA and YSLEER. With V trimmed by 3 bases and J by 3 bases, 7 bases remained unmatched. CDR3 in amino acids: CASSHRRDRFYEQYF. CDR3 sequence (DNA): TGCGCCAGCAGCCATCGCAGGGACAGGTTCTACGAGCAGTACTTC.

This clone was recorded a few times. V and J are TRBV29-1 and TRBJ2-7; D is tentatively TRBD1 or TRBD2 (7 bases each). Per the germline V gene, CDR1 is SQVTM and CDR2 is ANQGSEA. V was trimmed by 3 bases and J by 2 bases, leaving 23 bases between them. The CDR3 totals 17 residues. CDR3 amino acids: CSVEFPGGGGPAYEQYF. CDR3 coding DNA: TGCAGCGTTGAGTTTCCAGGGGGAGGGGGTCCGGCCTACGAGCAGTACTTC.

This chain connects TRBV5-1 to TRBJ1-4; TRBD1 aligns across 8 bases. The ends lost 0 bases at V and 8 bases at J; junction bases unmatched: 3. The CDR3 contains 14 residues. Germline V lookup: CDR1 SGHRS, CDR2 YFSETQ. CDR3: CASSLGTGREKLFF. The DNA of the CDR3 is TGCGCCAGCAGCTTGGGGACAGGGAGGGAAAAACTGTTTTTT. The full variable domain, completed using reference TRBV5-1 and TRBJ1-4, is KAGVTQTPRYLIKTRGQQVTLSCSPISGHRSVSWYQQTPGQGLQFLFEYFSETQRNKGNFPGRFSGRQFSNSRSEMNVSTLELGDSALYLCASSLGTGREKLFFGSGTQLSVL.

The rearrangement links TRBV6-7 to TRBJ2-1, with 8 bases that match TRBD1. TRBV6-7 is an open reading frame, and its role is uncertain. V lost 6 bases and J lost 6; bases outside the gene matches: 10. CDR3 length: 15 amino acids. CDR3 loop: CASSRGQGRGNEQFF. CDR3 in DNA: TGTGCCAGCAGCCGCGGACAGGGAAGGGGCAATGAGCAGTTCTTC.

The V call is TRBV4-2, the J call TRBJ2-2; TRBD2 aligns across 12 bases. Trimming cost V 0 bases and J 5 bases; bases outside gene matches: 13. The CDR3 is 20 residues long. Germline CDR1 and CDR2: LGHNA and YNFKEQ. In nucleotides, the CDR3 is TGTGCCAGCAGCCAAGATCGCGGCAGGGCTAGCGGGAGGGTTACCGGGGAGCTGTTTTTT. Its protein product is CASSQDRGRASGRVTGELFF.

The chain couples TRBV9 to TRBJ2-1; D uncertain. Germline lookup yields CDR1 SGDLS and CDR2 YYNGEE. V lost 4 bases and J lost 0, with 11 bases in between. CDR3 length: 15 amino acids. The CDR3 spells CASSLGSSSYNEQFF. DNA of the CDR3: TGTGCCAGCAGCCTCGGTTCTAGCTCCTACAATGAGCAGTTCTTC. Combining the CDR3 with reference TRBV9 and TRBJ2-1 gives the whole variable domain DSGVTQTPKHLITATGQRVTLRCSPRSGDLSVYWYQQSLDQGLQFLIQYYNGEERAKGNILERFSAQQFPDLHSELNLSSLELGDSALYFCASSLGSSSYNEQFFGPGTRLTVL.

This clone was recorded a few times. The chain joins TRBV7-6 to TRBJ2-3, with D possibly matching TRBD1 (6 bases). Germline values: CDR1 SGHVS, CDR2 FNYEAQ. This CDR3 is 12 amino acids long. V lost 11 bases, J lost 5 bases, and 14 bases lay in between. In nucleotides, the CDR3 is TGTGCCTCCAACAGGGTGGGAGATACGCAGTATTTT. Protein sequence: CASNRVGDTQYF.

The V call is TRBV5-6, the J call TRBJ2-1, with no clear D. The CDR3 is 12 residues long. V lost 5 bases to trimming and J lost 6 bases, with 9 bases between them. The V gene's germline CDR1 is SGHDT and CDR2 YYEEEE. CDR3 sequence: CASSVEGNEQFF. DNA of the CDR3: TGTGCCAGCAGTGTCGAAGGCAATGAGCAGTTCTTC.

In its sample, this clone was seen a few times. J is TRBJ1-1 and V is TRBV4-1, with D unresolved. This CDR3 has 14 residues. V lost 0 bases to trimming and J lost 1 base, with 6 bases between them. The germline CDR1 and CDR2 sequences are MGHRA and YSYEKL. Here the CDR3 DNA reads TGCGCCAGCAGCCAAGAGCGGGGGAACACTGAAGCTTTCTTT. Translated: CASSQERGNTEAFF.

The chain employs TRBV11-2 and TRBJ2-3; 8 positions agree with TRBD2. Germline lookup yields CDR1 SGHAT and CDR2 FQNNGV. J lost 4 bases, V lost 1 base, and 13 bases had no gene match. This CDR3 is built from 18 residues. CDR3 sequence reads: CASSLGTSGVSWADTQYF. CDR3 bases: TGTGCCAGCAGCTTAGGAACTAGCGGAGTCAGCTGGGCAGATACGCAGTATTTT.

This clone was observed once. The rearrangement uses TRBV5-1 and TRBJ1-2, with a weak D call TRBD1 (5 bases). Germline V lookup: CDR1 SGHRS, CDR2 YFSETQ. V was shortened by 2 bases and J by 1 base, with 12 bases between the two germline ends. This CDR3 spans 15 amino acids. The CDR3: CASSFSGGDNYGYTF. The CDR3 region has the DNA TGCGCCAGCAGCTTTAGCGGGGGAGATAACTATGGCTACACCTTC.

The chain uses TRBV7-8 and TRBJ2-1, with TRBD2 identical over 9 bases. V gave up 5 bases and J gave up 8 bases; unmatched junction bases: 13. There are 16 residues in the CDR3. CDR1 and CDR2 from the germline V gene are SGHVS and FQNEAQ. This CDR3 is CASSPRAGLAIYEQFF. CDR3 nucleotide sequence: TGTGCCAGCAGCCCCAGGGCCGGACTAGCGATATATGAGCAGTTCTTC.

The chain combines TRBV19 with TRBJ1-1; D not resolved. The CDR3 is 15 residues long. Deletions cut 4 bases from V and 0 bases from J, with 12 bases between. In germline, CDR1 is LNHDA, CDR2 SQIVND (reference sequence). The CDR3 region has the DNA TGTGCCAGTAGTAGGGTATGGGGTCTGAACACTGAAGCTTTCTTT. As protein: CASSRVWGLNTEAFF.

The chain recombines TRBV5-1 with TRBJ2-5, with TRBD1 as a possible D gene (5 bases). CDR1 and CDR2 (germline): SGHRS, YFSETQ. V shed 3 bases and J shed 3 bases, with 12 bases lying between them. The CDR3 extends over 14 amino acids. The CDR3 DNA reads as TGCGCCAGCAGCTCGGAAGGGGCAAAAGAGACCCAGTACTTC. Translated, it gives CASSSEGAKETQYF.